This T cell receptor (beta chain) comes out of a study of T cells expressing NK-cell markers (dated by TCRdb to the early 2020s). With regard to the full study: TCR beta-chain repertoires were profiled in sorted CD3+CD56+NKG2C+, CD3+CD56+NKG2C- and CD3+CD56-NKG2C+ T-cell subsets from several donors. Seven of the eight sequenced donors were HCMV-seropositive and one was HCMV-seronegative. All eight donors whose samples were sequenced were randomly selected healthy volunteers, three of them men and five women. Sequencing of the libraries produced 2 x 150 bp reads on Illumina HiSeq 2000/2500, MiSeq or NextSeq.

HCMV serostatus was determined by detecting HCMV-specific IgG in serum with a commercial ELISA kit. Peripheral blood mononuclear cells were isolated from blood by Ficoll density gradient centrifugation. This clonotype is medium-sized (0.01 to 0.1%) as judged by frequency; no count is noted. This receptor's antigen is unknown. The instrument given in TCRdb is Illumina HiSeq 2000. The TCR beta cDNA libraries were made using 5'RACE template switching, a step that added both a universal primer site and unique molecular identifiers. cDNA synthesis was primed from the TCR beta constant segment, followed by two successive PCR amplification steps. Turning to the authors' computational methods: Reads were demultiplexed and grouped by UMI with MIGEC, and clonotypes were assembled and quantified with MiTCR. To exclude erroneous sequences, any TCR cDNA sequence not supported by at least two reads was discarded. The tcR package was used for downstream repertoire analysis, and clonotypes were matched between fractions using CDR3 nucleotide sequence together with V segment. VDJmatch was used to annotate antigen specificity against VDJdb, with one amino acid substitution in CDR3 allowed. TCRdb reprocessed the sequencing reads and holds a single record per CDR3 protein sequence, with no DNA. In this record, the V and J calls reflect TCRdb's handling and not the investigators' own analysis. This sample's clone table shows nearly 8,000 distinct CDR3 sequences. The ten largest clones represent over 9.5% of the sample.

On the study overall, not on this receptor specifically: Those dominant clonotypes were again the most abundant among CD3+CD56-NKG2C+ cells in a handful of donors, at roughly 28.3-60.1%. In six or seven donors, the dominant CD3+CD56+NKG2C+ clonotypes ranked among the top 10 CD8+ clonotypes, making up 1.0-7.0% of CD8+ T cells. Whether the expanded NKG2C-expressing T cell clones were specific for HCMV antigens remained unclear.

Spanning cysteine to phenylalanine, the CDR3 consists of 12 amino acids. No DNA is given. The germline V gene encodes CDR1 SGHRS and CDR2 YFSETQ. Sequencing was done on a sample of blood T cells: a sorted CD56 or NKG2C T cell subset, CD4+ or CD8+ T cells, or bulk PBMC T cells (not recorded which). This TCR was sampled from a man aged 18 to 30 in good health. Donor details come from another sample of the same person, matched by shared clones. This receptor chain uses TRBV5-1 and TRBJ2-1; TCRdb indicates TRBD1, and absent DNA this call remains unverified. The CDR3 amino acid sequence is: CAAPAKASEQFF.